This T cell receptor beta chain was found in a study of Ad26.COV2.S vaccination and SARS-CoV-2 variants. Across the whole study: Within the COV1001 Ad26.COV2.S trial arm, the donor was enrolled. In the study, Ad26.COV2.S was injected intramuscularly once, or twice 56 days apart. Study conclusions and caveats: Among vaccine recipients, spike-specific TCR breadth exceeded that of placebo recipients.

This clone has a single count. Its matching antigen is unknown. Assay used: immunoSEQ multiplex PCR; TCRdb lists only in-frame clones, some missing. The profile covers roughly 350,000 clones, with roughly 87% appearing a single time and around 3.6% taken by the ten largest. Germline CDR1 and CDR2: KGHSH and LQKENI. The CDR3 sequence is 13 residues long. The germline V and J ends were trimmed by 3 bases and 4 bases, with 8 bases remaining between them. The treatment was: around 19 received Ad26.COV2.S at low or high dose, single or two shots; several received placebo; per-sample allocation not given. Sampling happened 63 days after the first vaccine or placebo injection. An Ad26 vector expressing Wuhan-strain SARS-CoV-2 spike served as the vaccine.

The chain uses TRBV18 and TRBJ2-3, with D possibly matching TRBD1 (5 bases). The sequence was obtained from a person between 18 and 59 years old who received the Ad26.COV2.S COVID-19 vaccine or a placebo. The source material was peripheral blood, sampled in a trial of Ad26.COV2.S vaccine versus placebo. CDR3 nucleotide sequence: TGTGCCAGCTCACCTGGCAGGGCAGATACGCAGTATTTT. It codes for CASSPGRADTQYF.